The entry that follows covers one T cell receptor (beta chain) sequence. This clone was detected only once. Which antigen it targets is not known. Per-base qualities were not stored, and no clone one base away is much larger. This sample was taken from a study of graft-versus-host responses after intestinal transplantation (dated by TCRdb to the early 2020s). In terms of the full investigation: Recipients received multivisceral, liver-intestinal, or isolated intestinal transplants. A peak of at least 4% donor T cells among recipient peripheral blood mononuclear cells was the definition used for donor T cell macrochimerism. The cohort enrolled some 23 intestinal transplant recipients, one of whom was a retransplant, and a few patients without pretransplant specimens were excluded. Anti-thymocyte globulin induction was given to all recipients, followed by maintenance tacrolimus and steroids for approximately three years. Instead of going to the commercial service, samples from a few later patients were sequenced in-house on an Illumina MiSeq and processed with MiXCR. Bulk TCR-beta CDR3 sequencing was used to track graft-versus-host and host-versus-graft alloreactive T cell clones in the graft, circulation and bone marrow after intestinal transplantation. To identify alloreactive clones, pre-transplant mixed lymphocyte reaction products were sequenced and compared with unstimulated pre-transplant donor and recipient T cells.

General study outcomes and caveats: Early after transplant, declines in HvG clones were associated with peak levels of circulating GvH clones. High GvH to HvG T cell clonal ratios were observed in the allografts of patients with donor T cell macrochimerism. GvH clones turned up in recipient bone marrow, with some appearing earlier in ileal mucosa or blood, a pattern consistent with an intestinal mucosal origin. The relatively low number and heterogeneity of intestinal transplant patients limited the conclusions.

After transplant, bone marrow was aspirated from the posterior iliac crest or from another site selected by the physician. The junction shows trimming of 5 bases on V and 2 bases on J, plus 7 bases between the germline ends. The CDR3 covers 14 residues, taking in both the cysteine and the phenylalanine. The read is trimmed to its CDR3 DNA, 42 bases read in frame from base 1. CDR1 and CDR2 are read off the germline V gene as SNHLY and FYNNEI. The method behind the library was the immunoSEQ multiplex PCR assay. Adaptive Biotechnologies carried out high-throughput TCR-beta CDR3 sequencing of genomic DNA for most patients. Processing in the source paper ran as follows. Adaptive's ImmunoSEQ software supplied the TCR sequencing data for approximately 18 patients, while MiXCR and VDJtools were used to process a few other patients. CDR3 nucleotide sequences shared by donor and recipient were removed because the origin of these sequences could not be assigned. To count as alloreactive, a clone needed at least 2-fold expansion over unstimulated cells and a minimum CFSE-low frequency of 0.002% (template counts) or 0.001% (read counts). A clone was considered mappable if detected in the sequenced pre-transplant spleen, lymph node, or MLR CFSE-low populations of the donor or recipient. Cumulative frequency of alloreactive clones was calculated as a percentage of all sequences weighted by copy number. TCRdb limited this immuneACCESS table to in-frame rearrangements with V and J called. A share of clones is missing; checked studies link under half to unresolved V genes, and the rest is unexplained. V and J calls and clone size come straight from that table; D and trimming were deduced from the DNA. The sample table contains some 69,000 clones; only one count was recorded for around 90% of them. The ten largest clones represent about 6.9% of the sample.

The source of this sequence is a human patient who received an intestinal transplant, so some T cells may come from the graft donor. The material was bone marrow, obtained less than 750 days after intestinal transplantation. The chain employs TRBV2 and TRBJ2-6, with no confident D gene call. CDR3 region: CASSTIPGANVLTF. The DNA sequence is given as TGTGCCAGCAGTACAATACCTGGGGCCAACGTCCTGACTTTC.